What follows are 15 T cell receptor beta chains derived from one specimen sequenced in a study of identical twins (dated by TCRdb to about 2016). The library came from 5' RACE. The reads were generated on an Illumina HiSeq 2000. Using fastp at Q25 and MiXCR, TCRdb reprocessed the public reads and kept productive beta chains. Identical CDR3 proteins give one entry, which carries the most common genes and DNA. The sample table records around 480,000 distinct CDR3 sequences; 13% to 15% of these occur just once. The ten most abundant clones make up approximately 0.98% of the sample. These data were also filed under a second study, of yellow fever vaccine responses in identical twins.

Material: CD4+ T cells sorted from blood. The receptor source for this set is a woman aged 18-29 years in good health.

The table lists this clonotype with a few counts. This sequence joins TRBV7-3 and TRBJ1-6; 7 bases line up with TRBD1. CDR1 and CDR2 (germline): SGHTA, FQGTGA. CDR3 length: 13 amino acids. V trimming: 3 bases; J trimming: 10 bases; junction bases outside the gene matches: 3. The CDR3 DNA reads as TGTGCCAGCAGCTTTGGGGACAGATCACCCCTCCACTTT. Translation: CASSFGDRSPLHF.

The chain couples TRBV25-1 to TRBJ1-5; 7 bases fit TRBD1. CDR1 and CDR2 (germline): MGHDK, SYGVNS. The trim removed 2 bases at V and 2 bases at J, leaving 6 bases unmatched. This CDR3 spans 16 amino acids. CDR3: CASSEKDRVRNQPQHF. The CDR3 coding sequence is TGTGCCAGCAGTGAAAAAGACAGGGTCCGCAATCAGCCCCAGCATTTT.

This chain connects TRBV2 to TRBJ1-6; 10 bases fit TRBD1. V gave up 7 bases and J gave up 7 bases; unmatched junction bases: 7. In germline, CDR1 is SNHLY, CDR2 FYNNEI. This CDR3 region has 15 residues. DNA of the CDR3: TGTGCCAGCACCGGGACAGGGGTTACGAATTCACCCCTCCACTTT. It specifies CASTGTGVTNSPLHF.

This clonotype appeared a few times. The CDR3 nucleotides read TGTGCCAGCAGCCAAGAATCGATGGCGGGAGGACTCTTCTACGAGCAGTACTTC. It codes for CASSQESMAGGLFYEQYF. This sequence joins TRBV4-2 and TRBJ2-7, with TRBD2 matching over 8 bases. The CDR3 contains 18 residues. Germline CDR1 is LGHNA and CDR2 is YNFKEQ. Trimming cost V 0 bases and J 3 bases; bases outside gene matches: 13.

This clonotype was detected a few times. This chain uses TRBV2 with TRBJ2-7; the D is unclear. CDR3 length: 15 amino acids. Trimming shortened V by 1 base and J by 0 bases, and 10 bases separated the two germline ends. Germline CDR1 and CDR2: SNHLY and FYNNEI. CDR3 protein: CASSEDFRISYEQYF. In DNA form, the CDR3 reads TGTGCCAGCAGTGAAGACTTTAGGATCTCCTACGAGCAGTACTTC.

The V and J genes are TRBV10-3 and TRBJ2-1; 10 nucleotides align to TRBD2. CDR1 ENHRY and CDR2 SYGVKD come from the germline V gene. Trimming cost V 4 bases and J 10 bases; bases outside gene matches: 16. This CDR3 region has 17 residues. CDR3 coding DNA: TGTGCCATCAGTGCGAGCGGGAGGGGGCTGGACGCCTTAGAGCAGTTCTTC. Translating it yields CAISASGRGLDALEQFF.

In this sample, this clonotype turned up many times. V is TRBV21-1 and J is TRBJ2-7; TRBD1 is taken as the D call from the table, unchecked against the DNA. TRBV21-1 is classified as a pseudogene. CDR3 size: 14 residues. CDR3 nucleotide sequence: TGTGCCAGCAGCAGATTTGGACAGGGATACGAGCAGTACTTC. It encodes CASSRFGQGYEQYF.

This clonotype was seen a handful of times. This CDR3 reads CATSRFGVGSSYEQYF. Written as DNA, the CDR3 is TGTGCCACCAGCAGATTCGGTGTAGGGAGCTCCTACGAGCAGTACTTC. The V gene is TRBV15, the J gene TRBJ2-7, with a tentative D call TRBD2 (5 bases). V was cut by 2 bases and J by 0 bases, with 14 bases left in between. CDR3 length equals 16 residues. Germline lookup yields CDR1 LNHNV and CDR2 YYDKDF (reference sequence).

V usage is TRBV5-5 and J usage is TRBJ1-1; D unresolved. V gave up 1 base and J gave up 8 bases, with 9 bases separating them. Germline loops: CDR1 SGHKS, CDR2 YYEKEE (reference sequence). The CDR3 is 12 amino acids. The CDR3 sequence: CASSLFGEEAFF. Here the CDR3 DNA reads TGTGCCAGCAGCTTGTTTGGGGAAGAAGCTTTCTTT.

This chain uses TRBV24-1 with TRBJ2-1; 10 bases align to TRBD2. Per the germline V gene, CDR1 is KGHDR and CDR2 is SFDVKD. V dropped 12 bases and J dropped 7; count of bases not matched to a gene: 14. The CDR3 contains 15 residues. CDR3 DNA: TGTGCCGTAGGCCAGCGGGGGGGCGTCCGAAATGAGCAGTTCTTC. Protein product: CAVGQRGGVRNEQFF.

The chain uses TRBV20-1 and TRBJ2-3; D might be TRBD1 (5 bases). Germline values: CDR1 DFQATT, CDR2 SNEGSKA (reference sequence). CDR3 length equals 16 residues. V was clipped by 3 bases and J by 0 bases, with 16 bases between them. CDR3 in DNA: TGCAGTGCTAGCATAGGAAGGGGTCTGAGCACAGATACGCAGTATTTT. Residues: CSASIGRGLSTDTQYF.

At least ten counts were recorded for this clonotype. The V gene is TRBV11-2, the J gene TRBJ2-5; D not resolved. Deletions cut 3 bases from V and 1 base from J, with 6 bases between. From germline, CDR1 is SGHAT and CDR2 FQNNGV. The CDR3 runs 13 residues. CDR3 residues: CASSLNSQETQYF. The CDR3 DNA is TGTGCCAGCAGCTTGAACAGCCAAGAGACCCAGTACTTC.

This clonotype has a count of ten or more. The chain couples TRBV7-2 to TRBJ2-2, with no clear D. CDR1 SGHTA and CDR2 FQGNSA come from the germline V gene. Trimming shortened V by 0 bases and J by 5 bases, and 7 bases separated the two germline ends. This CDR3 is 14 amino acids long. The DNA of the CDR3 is TGTGCCAGCAGCTTAGCGTCGGGTACCGGGGAGCTGTTTTTT. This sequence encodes CASSLASGTGELFF.

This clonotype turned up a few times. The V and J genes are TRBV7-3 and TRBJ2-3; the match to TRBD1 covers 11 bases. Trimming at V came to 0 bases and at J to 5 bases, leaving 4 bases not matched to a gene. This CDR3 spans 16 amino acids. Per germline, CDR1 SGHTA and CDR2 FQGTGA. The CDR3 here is CASSLTPDRGQDTQYF. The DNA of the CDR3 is TGTGCCAGCAGCTTAACCCCGGACAGGGGGCAAGATACGCAGTATTTT.

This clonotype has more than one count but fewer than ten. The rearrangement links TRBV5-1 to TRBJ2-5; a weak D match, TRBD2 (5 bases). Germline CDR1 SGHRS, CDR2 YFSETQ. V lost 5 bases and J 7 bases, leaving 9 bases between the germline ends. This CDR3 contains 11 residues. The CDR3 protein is CASRTGWTQYF. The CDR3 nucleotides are TGCGCCAGCAGAACGGGATGGACCCAGTACTTC.